The 32 T cell receptor beta chains reported below all come from one sample, sequenced in a study of T cell clusters in autoimmune cytopenias. Multiplex touch-down PCR amplified TRB using TRB-A and TRB-B pools in one tube. TCRdb derives one entry per CDR3 protein from the multiplex PCR reads, leaving out DNA. The sample table sets out several thousand distinct CDR3 sequences. Each sample's input was 250 ng genomic DNA, roughly 40,000 genome equivalents. These data were also reused for a study on T cell repertoires in aging, cancer and after chemotherapy.

Sequencing was done on a sample of peripheral blood. The source is a human donor in good health.

V and J are TRBV6-2 or TRBV6-3 and TRBJ2-7; TCRdb's D call, TRBD1, is unchecked because there is no DNA. The CDR3 loop spans 15 amino acids. From germline, CDR1 is MNHEY and CDR2 SVGEGT. The chain's CDR3 is CASSYFRDRVYEQYF.

According to its frequency, this clonotype is medium-sized. The chain uses TRBV15 and TRBJ2-1. The CDR3 totals 14 residues. The germline V gene has CDR1 LNHNV and CDR2 YYDKDF (reference sequence). The chain's CDR3 is CATSRDSQNNEQFF.

The rearrangement uses TRBV27 and TRBJ2-1; TCRdb lists TRBD1, though no DNA is available to test this call. Germline CDR1 and CDR2: MNHEY and SMNVEV (reference sequence). The CDR3 is made up of 18 amino acids. The CDR3 reads CASSISRAGSFVYNEQFF.

The chain combines TRBV5-6 with TRBJ2-1; checking the TCRdb D call of TRBD2 is not possible without DNA. Germline CDR1 and CDR2: SGHDT and YYEEEE. This CDR3 is built from 15 residues. The CDR3 here is CASSLVSGTYNEQFF.

The chain is built from TRBV12-3 or TRBV12-4 and TRBJ2-2; TCRdb calls TRBD1, which cannot be checked without DNA. The length of the CDR3 is 15 residues. CDR3 region: CASTPGATNTGELFF.

The chain carries TRBV24-1 and TRBJ1-2; TCRdb names TRBD1, which stays unverified in the absence of DNA. The germline V gene encodes CDR1 KGHDR and CDR2 SFDVKD. The CDR3 contains 14 residues. CDR3 in amino acids: CATSDFARVGGYTF.

The rearrangement links TRBV12-3 or TRBV12-4 to TRBJ1-3. CDR3 length equals 18 residues. CDR3 region: CASSYSGLYKTAGNTIYF.

The rearrangement links TRBV7-9 to TRBJ2-5; with no DNA, the TCRdb D assignment of TRBD2 cannot be verified. Germline V lookup: CDR1 SEHNR, CDR2 FQNEAQ (reference sequence). CDR3 length: 15 amino acids. The CDR3: CASSSGLAGGFSQYF. The full variable domain, with the rest looked up from reference TRBV7-9 and TRBJ2-5, is DTGVSQNPRHKITKRGQNVTFRCDPISEHNRLYWYRQTLGQGPEFLTYFQNEAQLEKSRLLSDRFSAERPKGSFSTLEIQRTEQGDSAMYLCASSSGLAGGFSQYFGPGTRLLVL.

V is TRBV19 and J is TRBJ2-3; TCRdb returns TRBD2, unconfirmable since there is no DNA. The germline gives CDR1 LNHDA, CDR2 SQIVND (reference sequence). The CDR3 is 16 residues long. The CDR3 is CASSAIQAGGTDTQYF.

The chain recombines TRBV29-1 with TRBJ1-4. The CDR3 runs to 12 residues. The V gene's germline CDR1 is SQVTM and CDR2 ANQGSEA. This CDR3 is CSGGGKNEKLFF.

The J gene is TRBJ2-5, the V gene TRBV27; no DNA is available, so the TRBD2 call from TCRdb remains unchecked. CDR1 MNHEY and CDR2 SMNVEV come from the germline V gene (reference sequence). The CDR3 extends over 13 amino acids. The CDR3 loop is CASSFSGVETQYF.

The chain is built from TRBV19 and TRBJ1-6. This CDR3 has 15 residues. Looked up from germline, CDR1 is LNHDA and CDR2 is SQIVND (reference sequence). CDR3 region: CASSIDLAGNSPLHF.

This clonotype shows up as medium-sized (0.01 to 0.1%) by frequency. J is TRBJ1-2 and V is TRBV6-5; TCRdb proposes TRBD1, but this gene call is untestable without DNA. In germline, CDR1 is MNHEY, CDR2 SVGAGI. The CDR3 has 15 residues. The CDR3: CASSQQTGASYGYTF.

The chain recombines TRBV20-1 with TRBJ2-6. The V gene's germline CDR1 is DFQATT and CDR2 SNEGSKA (reference sequence). This CDR3 contains 13 residues. The CDR3 loop reads CSARLSGANVLTF.

The V and J genes are TRBV6-5 and TRBJ2-1; TCRdb selects TRBD2, and the lack of DNA leaves this call unchecked. Germline CDR1 is MNHEY and CDR2 is SVGAGI. The CDR3 length is 16 residues. CDR3 residues: CASSYSGRGSANEQFF.

The chain combines TRBV12-3 or TRBV12-4 with TRBJ2-3; the D call of TRBD1 rests on TCRdb alone, since no DNA is present to check it. The CDR3 runs 15 residues. The CDR3: CASSWRDRVTDTQYF.

This clonotype is labeled medium-sized based on frequency. The V gene is TRBV29-1, the J gene TRBJ2-3. The germline CDR1 and CDR2 sequences are SQVTM and ANQGSEA. CDR3 length: 12 residues. This chain's CDR3 is CSVVFYTDTQYF.

The V and J genes are TRBV6-5 and TRBJ2-5; TCRdb names TRBD2, which stays unverified in the absence of DNA. Germline values: CDR1 MNHEY, CDR2 SVGAGI. The CDR3 consists of 14 residues. This chain's CDR3 is CAVRTSGISETQYF.

The chain is built from TRBV12-3 or TRBV12-4 and TRBJ2-7; TCRdb names TRBD1, which stays unverified in the absence of DNA. The length of the CDR3 is 15 residues. The CDR3 sequence is CASSPSGPAAYEQYF.

The chain is built from TRBV5-6 and TRBJ1-6; TCRdb calls TRBD1, which cannot be checked without DNA. Per germline, CDR1 SGHDT and CDR2 YYEEEE. The CDR3 has 18 amino acids. The CDR3 reads CASSTGTGGASYNSPLHF. Filled out from reference TRBV5-6 and TRBJ1-6, the complete variable domain reads DAGVTQSPTHLIKTRGQQVTLRCSPKSGHDTVSWYQQALGQGPQFIFQYYEEEERQRGNFPDRFSGHQFPNYSSELNVNALLLGDSALYLCASSTGTGGASYNSPLHFGNGTRLTVT.

The CDR3 loop is CASSSGSERFWETQYF. This sequence joins TRBV6-5 and TRBJ2-5. CDR3 length: 16 amino acids. Germline V gene data show CDR1 as MNHEY and CDR2 as SVGAGI.

The V gene is TRBV30, the J gene TRBJ1-4. The CDR3 length is 12 residues. Germline-derived CDR1 and CDR2 are GTSNPN and SVGIG (reference sequence). CDR3 protein: CAWSGMNEKLFF.

This clonotype registers medium-sized by frequency. This rearrangement joins TRBV19 to TRBJ1-4; there is no DNA to check the TCRdb D call of TRBD1. Looked up from germline, CDR1 is LNHDA and CDR2 is SQIVND (reference sequence). This CDR3 contains 13 residues. The CDR3 reads CAIPTGTSEKLFF.

The V and J genes are TRBV19 and TRBJ2-2; TCRdb calls TRBD1, which cannot be checked without DNA. Germline CDR1 reads LNHDA; CDR2 reads SQIVND (reference sequence). There are 15 residues in the CDR3. CDR3 loop: CASTKDRVISGELFF.

CDR3 loop: CASSIVWTADNYEQYF. The V gene is TRBV19, the J gene TRBJ2-7; the TCRdb call, TRBD1, lacks DNA for checking. The CDR3 contains 16 residues. CDR1 is LNHDA, CDR2 SQIVND, per germline (reference sequence). The variable domain in full, with the rest retrieved from reference TRBV19 and TRBJ2-7, is DGGITQSPKYLFRKEGQNVTLSCEQNLNHDAMYWYRQDPGQGLRLIYYSQIVNDFQKGDIAEGYSVSREKKESFPLTVTSAQKNPTAFYLCASSIVWTADNYEQYFGPGTRLTVT.

This clonotype counts as medium-sized by frequency. CDR3 sequence reads: CSVENQNYGYTF. The genes are TRBV29-1 and TRBJ1-2. The CDR3 contains 12 residues. CDR1 and CDR2 (germline): SQVTM, ANQGSEA.

The V gene is TRBV19, the J gene TRBJ2-2; the D gene TCRdb calls, TRBD1, cannot be checked with no DNA. This CDR3 has 16 residues. In germline, CDR1 is LNHDA, CDR2 SQIVND (reference sequence). CDR3 residues: CASSPLEAGNTGELFF.

CDR3 sequence reads: CATSDLGATDTQYF. This chain links TRBV24-1 with TRBJ2-3; without DNA, the TCRdb call of TRBD1 cannot be checked. Germline values: CDR1 KGHDR, CDR2 SFDVKD. The CDR3 totals 14 residues.

This clonotype is classed as medium-sized (0.01 to 0.1%) by frequency. The chain recombines TRBV29-1 with TRBJ2-6; the D call of TRBD1 rests on TCRdb alone, since no DNA is present to check it. From germline, CDR1 is SQVTM and CDR2 ANQGSEA. There are 16 residues in the CDR3. This CDR3 is CSVGKKDRTGANVLTF. Full variable domain (outside the CDR3, taken from reference TRBV29-1 and TRBJ2-6): SAVISQKPSRDICQRGTSLTIQCQVDSQVTMMFWYRQQPGQSLTLIATANQGSEATYESGFVIDKFPISRPNLTFSTLTVSNMSPEDSSIYLCSVGKKDRTGANVLTFGAGSRLTVL.

The CDR3 loop is CAWVRHPRETQYF. This chain uses TRBV30 with TRBJ2-5; the TCRdb call, TRBD2, lacks DNA for checking. Germline V gene data show CDR1 as GTSNPN and CDR2 as SVGIG (reference sequence). The CDR3 runs to 13 residues.

The chain joins TRBV27 to TRBJ1-4. The CDR3 is 12 residues long. In germline, CDR1 is MNHEY, CDR2 SMNVEV (reference sequence). This CDR3 reads CASRSSGEKLFF. Looking up the rest from reference TRBV27 and TRBJ1-4 gives the full variable domain: EAQVTQNPRYLITVTGKKLTVTCSQNMNHEYMSWYRQDPGLGLRQIYYSMNVEVTDKGDVPEGYKVSRKEKRNFPLILESPSPNQTSLYFCASRSSGEKLFFGSGTQLSVL.

V is TRBV5-5 and J is TRBJ2-7; checking the TCRdb D call of TRBD1 is not possible without DNA. The CDR3 contains 19 residues. Germline V lookup: CDR1 SGHKS, CDR2 YYEKEE (reference sequence). CDR3 loop: CASSSVDRGGTREYYEQYF.